This T cell receptor (beta chain) was found in a study of PD-1 blockade in classical Hodgkin lymphoma (dated by TCRdb to 2019 to 2021). A note on the overall study: Nivolumab dosing was 3 mg/kg intravenously every 2 weeks, continuing until either disease progression or unacceptable toxicity. A peripheral blood immune signature of response to PD-1 blockade in classical Hodgkin lymphoma was defined using TCR beta sequencing and CyTOF.

For this clone: The clone's antigen remains unknown. There are no base qualities to consult, and no much larger clone falls within one base.

The time point label on this specimen signifies: cycle 1 day 1 (C1D1), immediately before nivolumab initiation. Relapse after autologous stem cell transplantation had occurred in all trial patients, and cohorts A, B and C were distinguished by prior brentuximab vedotin exposure. The trial cohort was composed of roughly 60 patients with relapsed/refractory classical Hodgkin lymphoma, for whom complete response, partial response or progressive disease was recorded as best overall response. In the multi-cohort phase II CheckMate 205 trial, trial patients received single-agent nivolumab. An independent review committee assessed best overall response by applying the 2007 International Working Group response criteria. Trial PBMCs were obtained immediately prior to nivolumab initiation (C1D1) and on therapy at cycle 2 day 1 and cycle 4 day 1. Peripheral blood was collected in 8 mL Vacutainer Cell Preparation Tubes, from which PBMCs were isolated by centrifugation and then cryopreserved.

The Qiagen DNeasy kit was used to extract genomic DNA from unsorted PBMCs and from the negatively selected CD4+ and CD8+ fractions. Amplification of TCR beta CDR3 regions was done by immunoSEQ multiplex PCR with primers that anneal to V and J segments. Amplification bias was minimized using a synthetic immune receptor repertoire, and residual bias was removed computationally after sequencing. The study's own analysis went as follows. Custom Python scripts were used to quantify repertoire diversity as the Shannon entropy index. The unsorted, CD4+ and CD8+ repertoires were each analyzed separately, with the exception of combined analyses, where CD4+ and CD8+ sequences were merged in silico. Clonal expansion was defined as at least a 2-fold frequency increase after treatment relative to C1D1, with a pseudocount of 0.5 for undetected baseline clones. Singleton clones were defined as clones with 0 or 1 copy at C1D1, and non-singleton clones were defined as clones with 2 or more copies. By matching protein sequences in sorted samples from the same patient, clones expanded in unsorted samples were annotated as CD4+, CD8+ or unknown. Wilcoxon tests were applied to paired samples to test diversity changes from C1D1 to C4D1. TCRdb took over this immuneACCESS table, retaining in-frame rearrangements with V and J assigned. Such tables are incomplete; in checked studies, under half of the missing clones stem from an unresolved V gene, and the remainder is unexplained. Clone size and the V and J calls come from that table; the DNA yielded D and trimming. Here the sample has tens of thousands of clones; 71% occur a single time. Around 3% of the sample is in the top ten clones.

The CDR3 covers 14 residues, taking in both the cysteine and the phenylalanine. Only the CDR3 region is kept as DNA, spanning 42 bases read in frame from base 1. CDR1 and CDR2, looked up from the germline V gene, are SGHDT and YYEEEE. V is clipped by 3 bases and J by 3 bases, and the sequence between their germline boundaries is 13 bases long. The study at large found these results: Trial patients achieving complete response had baseline diversity similar to newly diagnosed patients, whereas partial responders and progressors had significantly lower diversity. The study was limited to a single clinical trial cohort, and causes of repertoire differences, possibly disease activity or prior therapy, remained undefined. Patients starting nivolumab less than 1 year after ASCT had lower diversity and were excluded from later analyses to avoid confounding by immune reconstitution. Baseline TCR diversity was reported to be lower in newly diagnosed patients than in healthy donors and to be lower still in relapsed/refractory patients. CD4+ but not CD8+ TCR diversity rose significantly by C4D1 (p=0.0027 vs p=0.16), most apparent in complete responders (p=0.02).

Sample: peripheral blood mononuclear cells (PBMCs), taken at baseline. The receptor chain draws on TRBV5-6 and TRBJ2-7; the D call is tentative, TRBD1 or TRBD2, as each matches 6 bases. The receptor's source is a human donor with classical Hodgkin lymphoma. At the DNA level, the sequence is TGTGCCAGCAGCTACACAGGGAGGTTCTACGAGCAGTACTTC. This codes for CASSYTGRFYEQYF.